This entry lists 30 T cell receptor beta chains sequenced from one sample in a study of post-analysis software for immune sequencing data. Study-wide findings and caveats: Compared with controls, patients had more of five TRBV segments, including TRBV5-6, TRBV5-1 and TRBV20-1.

Unique molecular identifiers featured in each of the TCR beta cDNA libraries. TCRdb recomputed calls from the PCR reads with MiXCR, one row per CDR3 protein. The repertoire holds 650,000 to 850,000 distinct CDR3 sequences, roughly 50% seen once, with approximately 4.5% in the top ten. Their antigens are not known. Specimen: blood. The receptors were gathered from a girl aged 10-17 years with multiple sclerosis.

This clonotype was seen a few times. The chain is built from TRBV7-2 and TRBJ1-2; D perhaps matches TRBD1 (5 bases). CDR1 and CDR2 (germline): SGHTA, FQGNSA. The CDR3 is 15 amino acids. The germline V and J ends were trimmed by 0 bases and 3 bases, with 11 bases remaining between them. The CDR3 nucleotides are TGTGCCAGCAGCTTAGCCTCGGTACAGGACTATGGCTACACCTTC. Its protein product is CASSLASVQDYGYTF.

This chain connects TRBV7-3 to TRBJ1-2; 7 bases agree with TRBD1. Germline CDR1 is SGHTA and CDR2 is FQGTGA. The junction had 18 bases not matched to a gene; V was cut back by 3 bases and J by 5 bases. The CDR3 length is 18 residues. The CDR3 DNA reads TGTGCCAGCAGCTTTCTTAGGGGTCGGACAGGAGGAGTATATGGCTACACCTTC. This gives the protein CASSFLRGRTGGVYGYTF.

This clonotype came up a few times. V usage is TRBV5-1 and J usage is TRBJ1-1, with D possibly TRBD1 on 6 matching bases. The CDR3 is made up of 15 amino acids. Deletions cut 4 bases from V and 4 bases from J, with 17 bases between. CDR1 and CDR2 (germline): SGHRS, YFSETQ. The CDR3 sequence: CASSKNREVGTEAFF. The CDR3 DNA follows: TGCGCCAGCAGCAAGAACAGGGAGGTGGGCACTGAAGCTTTCTTT.

Only one count was recorded for this clonotype. The gene calls are TRBV27 and TRBJ2-7; 7 nucleotides align to TRBD1. CDR1 is MNHEY, CDR2 SMNVEV, per germline (reference sequence). Trimming at V came to 3 bases and at J to 5 bases, leaving 10 bases not matched to a gene. CDR3 length equals 15 residues. CDR3 sequence reads: CASSFVPYRGNEQYF. Here the CDR3 DNA reads TGTGCCAGCAGTTTTGTCCCATACAGGGGAAACGAGCAGTACTTC.

This chain joins TRBV29-1 and TRBJ2-5; D ambiguous. V lost 4 bases, J lost 2 bases, and 11 bases lay in between. Germline V lookup: CDR1 SQVTM, CDR2 ANQGSEA. The CDR3 consists of 13 residues. The CDR3 protein is CSVGLNQQETQYF. In DNA, the CDR3 is TGCAGCGTTGGTTTAAACCAACAAGAGACCCAGTACTTC.

The chain carries TRBV7-6 and TRBJ2-7; TRBD1 matches 10 bases. Germline V CDR1 and CDR2: SGHVS, FNYEAQ. This CDR3 spans 15 amino acids. V trimming: 2 bases; J trimming: 5 bases; junction bases outside the gene matches: 6. CDR3 loop: CASSLQRDRGHEQYF. CDR3 DNA sequence: TGTGCCAGCAGCTTACAACGGGACAGGGGACACGAGCAGTACTTC.

This clonotype was detected only a few times. The rearrangement joins TRBV12-3 or TRBV12-4 to TRBJ2-5, with D unresolved. There are 12 residues in the CDR3. With 2 bases removed from V and 6 bases from J, the gap between germline ends came to 7 bases. Written as DNA, the CDR3 is TGTGCCAGCAGTTTAAGTAGGAAGACCCAGTACTTC. Translating it yields CASSLSRKTQYF.

This clonotype appeared once. V and J are TRBV20-1 and TRBJ2-3; D call uncertain. In germline, CDR1 is DFQATT, CDR2 SNEGSKA (reference sequence). The V end was cut by 0 bases, the J end by 2 bases, with 15 bases between. This CDR3 is built from 16 residues. The CDR3 DNA reads TGCAGTGCTAGAGATCCCGTGTCTTGGGACACAGATACGCAGTATTTT. This encodes CSARDPVSWDTDTQYF.

The V gene is TRBV7-9, the J gene TRBJ1-2; D might be TRBD1 (5 bases). The V gene lost 3 bases and the J gene lost 4 bases, with 9 bases spanning the gap. This CDR3 has 13 amino acids. Germline V gives CDR1 SEHNR, CDR2 FQNEAQ (reference sequence). Here the CDR3 reads CASSFEGPYGYTF. Written as DNA, the CDR3 is TGTGCCAGCAGCTTCGAGGGGCCCTATGGCTACACCTTC.

The chain links TRBV14 to TRBJ2-1; perhaps TRBD1 as D (6 bases). Germline-derived CDR1 and CDR2 are SGHDN and FVKESK. There are 14 residues in the CDR3. V was pared by 5 bases and J by 6 bases, with 14 bases between. CDR3 bases: TGTGCCAGCAGCAGGCACAGGGAAACCAATGAGCAGTTCTTC. Residues: CASSRHRETNEQFF.

The table lists this clonotype with a few counts. The CDR3 DNA follows: TGCAGTGCTAGAGGTGGCTCGGCCTACACAGATACGCAGTATTTT. This sequence encodes CSARGGSAYTDTQYF. V and J are TRBV20-1 and TRBJ2-3; D not resolved. The CDR3 is 15 residues long. CDR1 and CDR2 from the germline V gene are DFQATT and SNEGSKA (reference sequence). V dropped 1 base and J dropped 2 bases, with 13 bases sitting between them.

CDR3 sequence reads: CASSPFAENEKLFF. The CDR3 DNA sequence: TGTGCCAGCAGCCCGTTTGCAGAGAATGAAAAACTGTTTTTT. This chain connects TRBV4-2 to TRBJ1-4; D remains ambiguous. V lost 4 bases and J 5 bases, leaving 11 bases between the germline ends. Germline CDR1 is LGHNA and CDR2 is YNFKEQ. CDR3 length: 14 residues.

This clonotype was counted a few times. CDR3 residues: CASQGPNPYEQYF. The CDR3 DNA follows: TGTGCCAGTCAAGGCCCCAATCCCTACGAGCAGTACTTC. The gene calls are TRBV6-6 and TRBJ2-7; D gene unclear. Per the germline V gene, CDR1 is MNHNY and CDR2 is SVGAGI (reference sequence). The CDR3 spans 13 residues. V was cut by 9 bases and J by 2 bases, with 14 bases left in between.

This chain links TRBV2 with TRBJ1-1, with D perhaps TRBD1 (5 bases). CDR3 length equals 14 residues. From germline, CDR1 is SNHLY and CDR2 FYNNEI. Trimming stripped 7 bases from V and 1 base from J, with 13 bases between. The CDR3 region is CASKDGGRNTEAFF. The DNA of the CDR3 is TGTGCCAGCAAAGATGGGGGTCGGAACACTGAAGCTTTCTTT.

The V call is TRBV10-3, the J call TRBJ2-7; TRBD1 matches at 7 bases. Looked up from germline, CDR1 is ENHRY and CDR2 is SYGVKD. Germline trimming cut 0 bases from V and 0 bases from J; bases unmatched to any gene: 11. This CDR3 has 18 residues. The CDR3 DNA follows: TGTGCCATCAGTGAGTCCCGGGACAGATCAAAAGGCTCCTACGAGCAGTACTTC. Translating gives CAISESRDRSKGSYEQYF.

The chain carries TRBV12-3 or TRBV12-4 and TRBJ2-3, with D tentatively TRBD2 (5 bases). Trimming shortened V by 5 bases and J by 8 bases, and 14 bases separated the two germline ends. There are 13 residues in the CDR3. CDR3 protein: CASSLSNEGTQYF. The CDR3 DNA reads as TGTGCCAGCAGTCTTAGCAATGAGGGTACGCAGTATTTT.

This chain joins TRBV11-2 and TRBJ2-6; D not certain. V shed 3 bases and J shed 2 bases, with 8 bases lying between them. Germline V gene sequence: CDR1 SGHAT, CDR2 FQNNGV. This CDR3 region has 15 residues. The CDR3 region has the DNA TGTGCCAGCAGCTTTCAGACACCTGGGGCCAACGTCCTGACTTTC. It is translated as CASSFQTPGANVLTF.

This clonotype appeared a few times. The chain recombines TRBV25-1 with TRBJ1-4, with 7 nucleotides matching TRBD1. V shed 2 bases, J shed 7 bases, and the junction held 7 bases outside the gene matches. CDR3 size: 15 residues. Germline V gene sequence: CDR1 MGHDK, CDR2 SYGVNS. CDR3 sequence reads: CASSEHTGVGEKLFF. CDR3 DNA sequence: TGTGCCAGCAGTGAACACACAGGGGTAGGTGAAAAACTGTTTTTT.

The chain has TRBV14 and TRBJ2-5; D may correspond to TRBD1 or TRBD2 (5 bases each). The last part of the DNA fits TRBJ2-7 better; the J call may be wrong. CDR1 is SGHDN, CDR2 FVKESK, per germline. This CDR3 is 14 amino acids long. The CDR3 DNA reads TGTGCCAGCAGCCAGCACGCAGGGAGCCACGAGCAGTACTTC. Protein product: CASSQHAGSHEQYF.

A few counts support this clonotype. The chain carries TRBV10-3 and TRBJ2-7, with unresolved D. The germline gives CDR1 ENHRY, CDR2 SYGVKD. Deletions cut 6 bases from V and 0 bases from J, with 3 bases between. The CDR3 covers 11 residues. The CDR3 nucleotides are TGTGCCATCAGCGACTCCTACGAGCAGTACTTC. Residues: CAISDSYEQYF.

This clonotype has more than one count but fewer than ten. The chain uses TRBV9 and TRBJ2-5, with 7 bases identical to TRBD2. V lost 3 bases and J lost 2; bases outside the gene matches: 7. This CDR3 has 15 residues. Looked up from germline, CDR1 is SGDLS and CDR2 is YYNGEE. The DNA for the CDR3 is TGTGCCAGCAGCGCTGGGGGGGACTCACAAGAGACCCAGTACTTC. This codes for CASSAGGDSQETQYF.

The sample holds one count of this clonotype. The CDR3 sequence is CASRPTGASSNEQYF. The CDR3 DNA reads as TGTGCCAGCCGTCCTACAGGGGCCTCGTCCAATGAGCAGTACTTC. J is TRBJ2-4 and V is TRBV6-6; TRBD1 aligns across 7 bases. Germline V gene data show CDR1 as MNHNY and CDR2 as SVGAGI (reference sequence). V shed 8 bases and J 13 bases; nucleotides not matched to a gene: 20. This CDR3 region has 15 residues.

This chain links TRBV7-6 with TRBJ2-5; D remains ambiguous. The CDR3 runs 12 residues. Trimming cost V 5 bases and J 4 bases, with 8 bases left between them. In germline, CDR1 is SGHVS, CDR2 FNYEAQ. The CDR3 here is CASSHRLETQYF. The CDR3 nucleotides read TGTGCCAGCAGCCACCGACTAGAGACCCAGTACTTC.

The chain carries TRBV12-3 or TRBV12-4 and TRBJ2-7; 15 nucleotides agree with TRBD2. This CDR3 region has 17 residues. With V trimmed by 7 bases and J by 6 bases, 13 bases remained unmatched. The CDR3 bases are TGTGCCAGCACCAGGACTAGCGGGAGGGCCGCAGATTGCGAGCAGTACTTC. It yields the protein CASTRTSGRAADCEQYF.

As to this clonotype: The limits of the CDR3 on the DNA are not certain, so only TCRdb's listed CDR3 is given. The chain couples TRBV29-1 to TRBJ1-3; the D call in the table, TRBD1, was not verified against the DNA. The V gene's germline CDR1 is SQVTM and CDR2 ANQGSEA. With termini counted, the CDR3 has 19 amino acids. The CDR3 loop is CSVDEGGTEAFFGQGTIYF.

The J gene is TRBJ1-2, the V gene TRBV12-3 or TRBV12-4; D is unresolved. This CDR3 is 12 amino acids long. V was clipped by 7 bases and J by 5 bases, with 11 bases between them. The DNA for the CDR3 is TGTGCCAGCACCCTAGGGAAATATGGCTACACCTTC. It yields the protein CASTLGKYGYTF.

The chain couples TRBV20-1 to TRBJ2-5; no reliable D call. The assigned J gene may be wrong: the sequence end matches TRBJ2-7 better. The CDR3 runs to 12 residues. Per the germline V gene, CDR1 is DFQATT and CDR2 is SNEGSKA (reference sequence). In nucleotides, the CDR3 is TGCAGTGCCACTCAGCGACGCTACGAGCAGTACTTC. It is translated as CSATQRRYEQYF.

The genes are TRBV12-3 or TRBV12-4 and TRBJ2-5; maybe TRBD1 (6 bases). CDR3 length: 14 amino acids. The V end lost 3 bases, the J end lost 5 bases, and 13 bases lay between the germline ends. CDR3 in DNA: TGTGCCAGCAGTTTCTTGGCAGGGGCGGAGACCCAGTACTTC. It encodes CASSFLAGAETQYF.

The chain carries TRBV5-1 and TRBJ2-1; tentatively, D is TRBD2 (5 bases). V lost 4 bases and J lost 4, with 9 bases in between. Per germline, CDR1 SGHRS and CDR2 YFSETQ. This CDR3 spans 13 amino acids. The DNA of the CDR3 is TGCGCCAGCAGCACCCCGGGGTACAATGAGCAGTTCTTC. This codes for CASSTPGYNEQFF.

The chain is built from TRBV20-1 and TRBJ2-5; possible D gene TRBD1, 6 bases. Germline V CDR1 and CDR2: DFQATT, SNEGSKA (reference sequence). V was cut by 6 bases and J by 11 bases, with 28 bases left in between. The CDR3 is made up of 15 amino acids. The DNA of the CDR3 is TGCAGTGCCTCCCTGCTGGGGGCATACTACAATGAGCAGTACTTC. Translation: CSASLLGAYYNEQYF.